Shown below are 14 T cell receptor beta chains from a single sample sequenced in a study of blood T cell repertoires in COVID-19. TCRdb keeps only in-frame clones here, not all; method: immunoSEQ multiplex PCR. Counted here are 200,000 or so clones, more than 75% occurring once; the ten biggest clones make up 3% to 3.5%. Material for sequencing was peripheral blood. These receptors were collected from a man between 60 and 75 years old with acute or convalescent COVID-19.

The chain combines TRBV4-1 with TRBJ2-7; TRBD2 matches at 9 bases. The CDR3 totals 15 residues. The germline V gene has CDR1 MGHRA and CDR2 YSYEKL. The J segment lost 3 bases and the V segment lost 0 bases, leaving 3 bases of the junction unmatched. CDR3 region: CASSQERLAVYEQYF. Written as DNA, the CDR3 is TGCGCCAGCAGCCAAGAACGACTAGCGGTCTACGAGCAGTACTTC.

This chain joins TRBV29-1 and TRBJ1-4, with D maybe TRBD1 (6 bases). Germline V lookup: CDR1 SQVTM, CDR2 ANQGSEA. Trimming pared 1 base from V and 0 bases from J, leaving 9 bases between. This CDR3 contains 15 residues. The CDR3 nucleotides read TGCAGCGTTGAAGTCAGGACAGCAACTAATGAAAAACTGTTTTTT. This codes for CSVEVRTATNEKLFF.

This clone appeared a single time. The chain combines TRBV15 with TRBJ1-3; the D gene is possibly TRBD1 (5 bases). Per germline, CDR1 LNHNV and CDR2 YYDKDF (reference sequence). The V end was cut by 0 bases, the J end by 1 base, with 7 bases between. The CDR3 spans 15 residues. The CDR3 DNA reads TGTGCCACCAGCAGAGATAGGGGATCTGGAAACACCATATATTTT. This gives the protein CATSRDRGSGNTIYF.

The chain combines TRBV3-1 (or the pseudogene TRBV3-2) with TRBJ1-2; D is undetermined. CDR1 is LGHDT and CDR2 is YNNKEL in the germline V gene (reference sequence). The CDR3 covers 15 residues. Deletions cut 4 bases from V and 4 bases from J, with 16 bases between. The CDR3 protein is CASSPARGSFYGYTF. In DNA, the CDR3 is TGTGCCAGCAGCCCCGCCCGAGGCAGCTTCTATGGCTACACCTTC.

The V and J genes are TRBV19 and TRBJ2-7; 9 nucleotides line up with TRBD2. Per the germline V gene, CDR1 is LNHDA and CDR2 is SQIVND (reference sequence). The CDR3 is 13 residues long. With V trimmed by 7 bases and J by 6 bases, 7 bases remained unmatched. CDR3 region: CASTEGLAGEQYF. The CDR3 DNA reads as TGTGCCAGTACCGAGGGACTAGCCGGCGAGCAGTACTTC.

J is TRBJ2-5 and V is TRBV7-2; D uncertain. The CDR3 extends over 13 amino acids. CDR1 and CDR2 from the germline V gene are SGHTA and FQGNSA. V lost 8 bases to trimming and J lost 2 bases, with 12 bases between them. Here the CDR3 reads CASRPLQQETQYF. As DNA, the CDR3 is TGTGCCAGCCGTCCTTTGCAGCAAGAGACCCAGTACTTC.

The chain employs TRBV19 and TRBJ1-1; TRBD1 aligns across 7 bases. CDR3 size: 13 residues. Germline values: CDR1 LNHDA, CDR2 SQIVND (reference sequence). J gave up 5 bases and V 4 bases, and 4 bases lay outside the gene matches. The CDR3 is CASSTTGETEAFF. DNA for the CDR3: TGTGCCAGTAGTACCACAGGGGAGACTGAAGCTTTCTTT.

This rearrangement joins TRBV5-1 to TRBJ2-1; D remains unclear. The CDR3 contains 15 residues. From germline, CDR1 is SGHRS and CDR2 YFSETQ. V shed 0 bases and J shed 0 bases, with 7 bases lying between them. Here the CDR3 DNA reads TGCGCCAGCAGCTTGGCCGGGTTCTCCTACAATGAGCAGTTCTTC. Translation gives CASSLAGFSYNEQFF.

The V gene is TRBV7-2, the J gene TRBJ2-2, with 7 nucleotides matching TRBD1. Germline lookup yields CDR1 SGHTA and CDR2 FQGNSA. After removal of 4 bases from V and 7 bases from J, the junction contained 3 bases not matched to a gene. The CDR3 runs to 13 residues. The CDR3 DNA is TGTGCCAGCAGCTCGGACAGGAGCGGGGAGCTGTTTTTT. This gives the protein CASSSDRSGELFF.

This sequence joins TRBV6-1 and TRBJ1-2, with 11 bases fitting TRBD1. Per germline, CDR1 MNHNS and CDR2 SASEGT. Trimming removed 0 bases from V and 4 bases from J; junction bases left unmatched: 10. This CDR3 region has 18 residues. As DNA, the CDR3 is TGTGCCAGCAGTGAAGCCTCCGGGACAGGGGGTTCTGTCTATGGCTACACCTTC. Translation gives CASSEASGTGGSVYGYTF.

In its sample, this clone was seen once. For the CDR3, the DNA is TGTGCCAGCAGCCCCCTCCTTAGCGGGGCCTCCTACAATGAGCAGTTCTTC. Translated: CASSPLLSGASYNEQFF. V usage is TRBV7-6 and J usage is TRBJ2-1; 8 positions agree with TRBD2. The V gene's germline CDR1 is SGHVS and CDR2 FNYEAQ. The CDR3 contains 17 residues. With V trimmed by 5 bases and J by 0 bases, 9 bases remained unmatched.

The chain carries TRBV19 and TRBJ2-1; D ambiguous. Per germline, CDR1 LNHDA and CDR2 SQIVND (reference sequence). The CDR3 has 12 residues. Trimming took off 6 bases at V and 7 bases at J, with 10 bases between the two ends. The DNA for the CDR3 is TGTGCCAGTAGCCCGGTTTCTAATGAGCAGTTCTTC. This codes for CASSPVSNEQFF.

The rearrangement uses TRBV27 and TRBJ2-5; 9 bases are a match to TRBD2. V lost 5 bases, J lost 3 bases, and 13 bases stayed unmatched. CDR1 and CDR2 (germline): MNHEY, SMNVEV (reference sequence). The CDR3 extends over 17 amino acids. The CDR3 spells CASSLYGGSGGKETQYF. The CDR3 DNA reads as TGTGCCAGCAGTCTCTACGGGGGTAGCGGGGGAAAAGAGACCCAGTACTTC.

The V call is TRBV7-2, the J call TRBJ1-1; TRBD1 aligns across 8 bases. V was pared by 3 bases and J by 4 bases, with 4 bases of the junction left unmatched. There are 14 residues in the CDR3. CDR1 and CDR2 from the germline V gene are SGHTA and FQGNSA. CDR3 coding DNA: TGTGCCAGCAGCTTCCGGACAGGGAGCACTGAAGCTTTCTTT. Its protein is CASSFRTGSTEAFF.